Following are 7 T cell receptor beta chains from one sample sequenced in a study of blood T cell repertoires in COVID-19. The repertoire was sequenced with immunoSEQ multiplex PCR; TCRdb's copy has only in-frame clones and lacks some. The table has about 59,000 clones, around 91% seen once. The sample was peripheral blood. The receptors stem from a human donor in a cohort sampled during active COVID-19.

The V and J genes are TRBV2 and TRBJ2-1; 7 bases align to TRBD1. Losses at the gene ends were 4 bases for V and 9 bases for J; bases not matched to a gene: 6. Germline assignment: CDR1 SNHLY and CDR2 FYNNEI. This CDR3 comprises 13 residues. In DNA, the CDR3 is TGTGCCAGCAGTGTACAGGGGATCGGTGAGCAGTTCTTC. Its protein product is CASSVQGIGEQFF.

The V and J genes are TRBV7-8 and TRBJ1-5; D unclear. The CDR3 is 15 amino acids. The V gene lost 2 bases and the J gene lost 5 bases, with 13 bases spanning the gap. Germline CDR1 SGHVS, CDR2 FQNEAQ. The DNA for the CDR3 is TGTGCCAGCAGCTTAAAGGCCCGGGGAGATCAGCCCCAGCATTTT. Protein: CASSLKARGDQPQHF.

The rearrangement joins TRBV5-4 to TRBJ2-1; TRBD2 agrees at 9 bases. Germline CDR1 reads SGHNT; CDR2 reads YYREEE (reference sequence). This CDR3 contains 16 residues. V was pared by 3 bases and J by 4 bases, with 8 bases of the junction left unmatched. CDR3 in amino acids: CASSSKAGGLYNEQFF. The CDR3 region has the DNA TGTGCCAGCAGCTCAAAAGCGGGGGGACTTTACAATGAGCAGTTCTTC. The whole variable domain, filled in from reference TRBV5-4 and TRBJ2-1, reads ETGVTQSPTHLIKTRGQQVTLRCSSQSGHNTVSWYQQALGQGPQFIFQYYREEENGRGNFPPRFSGLQFPNYSSELNVNALELDDSALYLCASSSKAGGLYNEQFFGPGTRLTVL.

A single count supports this clone. V usage is TRBV3-1 (or the pseudogene TRBV3-2) and J usage is TRBJ2-3; TRBD2 agrees at 14 bases. V was clipped by 0 bases and J by 5 bases; unmatched bases: 10. This CDR3 comprises 19 residues. Germline loops: CDR1 LGHDT, CDR2 YNNKEL (reference sequence). For the CDR3, the DNA is TGTGCCAGCAGCCAAGATAAGACTAGCGGGGGGGCGGAAAGAGATACGCAGTATTTT. It specifies CASSQDKTSGGAERDTQYF.

The chain combines TRBV5-1 with TRBJ1-5, with D possibly TRBD1 on 6 matching bases. The CDR3 is 15 residues long. Trimming removed 1 base from V and 1 base from J, with 9 bases in between. Germline V gene lookup returns CDR1 SGHRS and CDR2 YFSETQ. Written as DNA, the CDR3 is TGCGCCAGCAGCTTGCGACAGGTCAGCAATCAGCCCCAGCATTTT. Encoded protein: CASSLRQVSNQPQHF.

This clone was found once. The chain links TRBV19 to TRBJ2-5; 14 bases are a match to TRBD2. The V gene's germline CDR1 is LNHDA and CDR2 SQIVND (reference sequence). V was clipped by 2 bases and J by 5 bases; unmatched bases: 7. This CDR3 spans 17 amino acids. The CDR3 nucleotides read TGTGCCAGTAGTATAAGACTAGCGGGGGGGCCTCATGAGACCCAGTACTTC. This encodes CASSIRLAGGPHETQYF.

This clone was recorded only once. The V gene is TRBV7-2, the J gene TRBJ2-2; a possible D gene is TRBD1 (5 bases). This CDR3 is 18 amino acids long. The germline V gene encodes CDR1 SGHTA and CDR2 FQGNSA. The V end was cut by 2 bases, the J end by 6 bases, with 22 bases between. The chain's CDR3 is CASSLIFRQPLFSGELFF. CDR3 DNA: TGTGCCAGCAGCTTAATTTTCCGACAGCCTTTGTTCTCCGGGGAGCTGTTTTTT.